Here is one T cell receptor (beta chain) with its context. This receptor's antigen is unknown. Base quality data are lacking; no much larger clone is found one base away. The data were taken from a study of blood T cell repertoires in COVID-19 (dated by TCRdb to about 2020). Broadly, across the study: Collaborator samples came from the United States, Italy and Spain and covered acute and convalescent phases of COVID-19. The repertoires were made available in a free public database intended to serve as a resource for research on the immune response to SARS-CoV-2. Deeply sampled blood TCRbeta repertoires from subjects exposed to, actively infected with, or recovered from COVID-19 were included in the dataset. Samples came from the ongoing ImmuneRACE study (first 160 participants) plus 1,254 subjects from 6 global collaborators. The prospective study material was composed of cDNA or gDNA derived from T cells, B-cell-depleted T cells, or PBMCs. A de-identified subject ID, COVID-19 status, age in years and sex were almost always included in the sample metadata. Where available, HLA class I and class II types were obtained from metadata supplied by the sample provider rather than from assay-based typing. The study at large found these results: How much clinical and demographic metadata was included differed by source and by participant, and the metadata was provided uncurated.

Collaborating institutions collected whole blood in K2EDTA tubes following their own protocols. For TCRbeta analysis, collaborators shipped samples in one of three forms: frozen whole blood, isolated PBMCs, or DNA extracted from either of those sample types. The CDR3 holds 14 amino acids from the cysteine to the phenylalanine. Only CDR3 DNA remains: 42 bases, in frame from the first base. The germline V gene sets CDR1 to SGHNT and CDR2 to YENEEA. V is cut by 0 bases and J by 1 base, and the space between the germline ends is 6 bases. The immunoSEQ Assay, a bias-controlled multiplex PCR, was used to amplify TCRbeta CDR3 regions from genomic DNA. Under the source paper's analysis protocol: Within the assay, amplification of reference gene primers was used to estimate how many nucleated cells each sample contained. To quantify the absolute abundance of each unique TCRbeta CDR3 rearrangement, sequence reads were collapsed and filtered. For each sample, productive Simpson clonality was calculated by taking the square root of Simpson's diversity index across productive rearrangements. Here the immuneACCESS table is served through TCRdb, limited to in-frame sequences with V and J called. Missing clones are a known gap in these copies; in checked studies unresolved V genes cover under half, and the rest lacks a known reason. V and J calls and clone size come straight from that table; D and trimming were deduced from the DNA. This sample gives around 120,000 clones in total; approximately 90% of them show up just once. More than 6% of the sample lies in the top ten.

The source is a human donor in a cohort sampled during active COVID-19. The sample comprised peripheral blood. The rearranged chain carries TRBV11-3 and TRBJ2-5, with no D gene named confidently. The DNA sequence reads TGTGCCAGCAGCTTAGAACAGACCCAAGAGACCCAGTACTTC. Translated, it reads CASSLEQTQETQYF.